One sample yielded the 29 T cell receptor beta chains listed below, sequenced in a study of shared clonotypes between healthy human individuals. The protocol was immunoSEQ multiplex PCR, while the TCRdb copy is restricted to in-frame clones and leaves out a portion. This table holds roughly 120,000 clones, around 73% found once. Source material: memory CD8+ T cells sorted from blood. The subset: CD45RO+ cells pooled with CCR7-negative TemRA cells. The receptor source for this set is a woman in her 30s in good health.

The CDR3 coding sequence is TGCGCCAGCAGTCCGAACAGCCGTTCCTACAATGAGCAGTTCTTC. As protein: CASSPNSRSYNEQFF. The rearrangement links TRBV5-1 to TRBJ2-1; D is uncertain. The CDR3 runs 15 residues. The germline V gene has CDR1 SGHRS and CDR2 YFSETQ. The ends were cut back, 5 bases at V and 1 base at J, with 13 bases in the middle.

The J gene is TRBJ2-7, the V gene TRBV5-1, with 8 bases identical to TRBD2. This CDR3 has 14 amino acids. Per germline, CDR1 SGHRS and CDR2 YFSETQ. With 6 bases clipped from V and 7 bases from J, the junction kept 12 bases outside the gene matches. CDR3 sequence (DNA): TGCGCCAGCAACACGCGGGGGGAACCAAGGGAGCAGTACTTC. Translated, it gives CASNTRGEPREQYF.

This clone was seen a few times. The rearrangement joins TRBV7-6 to TRBJ2-1, with a weak D call TRBD2 (6 bases). The germline V gene has CDR1 SGHVS and CDR2 FNYEAQ. CDR3 size: 14 residues. V lost 5 bases and J 5 bases, leaving 13 bases between the germline ends. The DNA of the CDR3 is TGTGCCAGCAGCCTAGGGCTAGCGCACAATGAGCAGTTCTTC. Protein: CASSLGLAHNEQFF.

This clone was seen at least ten times. The rearrangement links TRBV11-2 to TRBJ2-6, with D perhaps TRBD2 (5 bases). There are 18 residues in the CDR3. Germline V gene data show CDR1 as SGHAT and CDR2 as FQNNGV. With 5 bases removed from V and 1 base from J, the gap between germline ends came to 18 bases. CDR3 sequence: CASSQNSHGESGANVLTF. The CDR3 nucleotides are TGTGCCAGCAGCCAAAACAGTCACGGGGAATCTGGGGCCAACGTCCTGACTTTC.

The genes are TRBV5-6 and TRBJ2-5, with D maybe TRBD2 (6 bases). The J call may be mistaken, given a closer DNA end match to TRBJ2-7. From germline, CDR1 is SGHDT and CDR2 YYEEEE. There are 14 residues in the CDR3. The CDR3 coding sequence is TGTGCCAGCAGCTTGGCGACTAGTGGCGTCGAGCAGTACTTC. Its translation is CASSLATSGVEQYF.

The table lists this clone with many counts. This chain joins TRBV19 and TRBJ1-1; D might be TRBD1 (5 bases). Between the trimmed V and J ends, which lost 3 bases and 1 base, there was a span of 12 bases. The CDR3 is made up of 15 amino acids. Germline-derived CDR1 and CDR2 are LNHDA and SQIVND (reference sequence). CDR3 coding DNA: TGTGCCAGTAGTATCTGGGCAGGACAGAACACTGAAGCTTTCTTT. Residues: CASSIWAGQNTEAFF.

This chain uses TRBV25-1 with TRBJ1-1; no definite D call. Germline CDR1 reads MGHDK; CDR2 reads SYGVNS. Trimming left V 0 bases short and J 6 bases short, with 2 bases between. The length of the CDR3 is 11 residues. In nucleotides, the CDR3 is TGTGCCAGCAGTGAATATTCTGAAGCTTTCTTT. It encodes CASSEYSEAFF.

The chain employs TRBV27 and TRBJ1-5; 9 bases fit TRBD1. CDR1 and CDR2 from the germline V gene are MNHEY and SMNVEV (reference sequence). The CDR3 length is 14 residues. V dropped 3 bases and J dropped 7; count of bases not matched to a gene: 4. CDR3 amino acids: CASSLTGGSQPQHF. The CDR3 DNA reads as TGTGCCAGCAGTTTGACAGGGGGGAGCCAGCCCCAGCATTTT.

The chain recombines TRBV4-1 with TRBJ1-5; D is unresolved. V was cut by 1 base and J by 5 bases, with 12 bases left in between. The CDR3 runs to 15 residues. Looked up from germline, CDR1 is MGHRA and CDR2 is YSYEKL. The CDR3 is CASSQVVTADQPQHF. The CDR3 region has the DNA TGCGCCAGCAGCCAAGTAGTTACGGCCGATCAGCCCCAGCATTTT.

The gene calls are TRBV6-1 and TRBJ1-2; D not certain. The CDR3 has 12 residues. V lost 2 bases, J lost 4 bases, and 5 bases lay in between. Germline V CDR1 and CDR2: MNHNS, SASEGT. CDR3 protein: CASSERIYGYTF. DNA for the CDR3: TGTGCCAGCAGTGAAAGGATCTATGGCTACACCTTC.

V and J are TRBV5-1 and TRBJ2-7; D gene uncertain. The ends were cut back, 1 base at V and 5 bases at J, with 7 bases in the middle. Germline CDR1 reads SGHRS; CDR2 reads YFSETQ. This CDR3 contains 12 residues. CDR3 sequence reads: CASSLYQDEQYF. CDR3 nucleotides: TGCGCCAGCAGCTTGTATCAGGACGAGCAGTACTTC.

The CDR3 protein is CASSLSAGTQYF. The CDR3 DNA sequence: TGTGCCAGCAGTTTATCGGCGGGTACGCAGTATTTT. The rearrangement uses TRBV27 and TRBJ2-3; maybe TRBD2 (5 bases). The germline V gene has CDR1 MNHEY and CDR2 SMNVEV (reference sequence). The CDR3 length is 12 residues. Trimming pared 0 bases from V and 8 bases from J, leaving 6 bases between.

V usage is TRBV27 and J usage is TRBJ1-2; maybe TRBD1 (5 bases). Trimming took off 6 bases at V and 6 bases at J, with 14 bases between the two ends. Germline V CDR1 and CDR2: MNHEY, SMNVEV (reference sequence). The CDR3 covers 13 residues. CDR3: CASRPGGLNGYTF. The CDR3 DNA reads TGTGCCAGCAGACCCGGGGGGTTGAATGGCTACACCTTC.

V gene TRBV27 combines with J gene TRBJ1-1; TRBD1 matches 8 bases. The germline gives CDR1 MNHEY, CDR2 SMNVEV (reference sequence). The length of the CDR3 is 16 residues. V lost 2 bases, J lost 0 bases, and 5 bases stayed unmatched. The CDR3 DNA reads TGTGCCAGCAGTTTAACAGGGGGAACTATGAACACTGAAGCTTTCTTT. Its translation: CASSLTGGTMNTEAFF.

This rearrangement joins TRBV10-3 to TRBJ1-1, with D unclear. Trimming took 5 bases from V and 8 from J, leaving 9 bases between them. Germline V gene data show CDR1 as ENHRY and CDR2 as SYGVKD. The CDR3 runs to 11 residues. CDR3 loop: CAISTTVEAFF. CDR3 sequence (DNA): TGTGCCATCAGTACTACAGTCGAAGCTTTCTTT.

The table lists this clone with many counts. The chain uses TRBV6-5 and TRBJ2-6; TRBD2 might be the D (5 bases). Deletions cut 0 bases from V and 3 bases from J, with 9 bases between. The CDR3 runs to 16 residues. The germline V gene encodes CDR1 MNHEY and CDR2 SVGAGI. The DNA for the CDR3 is TGTGCCAGCAGTTACTCGGAGAGGGTTGGGGCCAACGTCCTGACTTTC. Translation: CASSYSERVGANVLTF.

The chain recombines TRBV6-4 with TRBJ2-3, with D perhaps TRBD2 (6 bases). CDR3 length: 13 amino acids. Germline assignment: CDR1 MRHNA and CDR2 SNTAGT. Deletions cut 5 bases from V and 5 bases from J, with 11 bases between. The CDR3 DNA reads TGTGCCAGCAGTTCAGGAGCGGGAGATACGCAGTATTTT. Residues: CASSSGAGDTQYF.

This rearrangement joins TRBV4-2 to TRBJ1-2; possible D gene TRBD1, 5 bases. The CDR3 totals 14 residues. Per the germline V gene, CDR1 is LGHNA and CDR2 is YNFKEQ. V shed 5 bases and J shed 4 bases, with 14 bases lying between them. CDR3 protein: CASSTLGPPYGYTF. The CDR3, as DNA: TGTGCCAGCAGCACCCTGGGGCCCCCCTATGGCTACACCTTC.

The chain uses TRBV6-6 and TRBJ2-7; 10 nucleotides line up with TRBD2. Trimming cost V 0 bases and J 6 bases; bases outside gene matches: 5. The CDR3 is 15 residues long. Looked up from germline, CDR1 is MNHNY and CDR2 is SVGAGI (reference sequence). CDR3 sequence (DNA): TGTGCCAGCAGTTACTCGCGTCTAGCGGGAGCCGAGCAGTACTTC. Encoded protein: CASSYSRLAGAEQYF.

The table lists this clone with a few counts. The chain has TRBV6-6 and TRBJ1-2, with D possibly matching TRBD1 (5 bases). The CDR3 covers 15 residues. V lost 1 base to trimming and J lost 6 bases, with 15 bases between them. CDR1 and CDR2 (germline): MNHNY, SVGAGI (reference sequence). The CDR3 coding sequence is TGTGCCAGCAGTTACTATCGGACGGGGGAAAATGGCTACACCTTC. Its translation is CASSYYRTGENGYTF.

V and J are TRBV4-1 and TRBJ1-2; D is undetermined. This CDR3 has 15 residues. Germline V CDR1 and CDR2: MGHRA, YSYEKL. The V gene lost 0 bases and the J gene lost 8 bases, with 16 bases spanning the gap. The DNA of the CDR3 is TGCGCCAGCAGCCAAGAAGAGGGCTTGATGGGAGGCTACACCTTC. Its protein is CASSQEEGLMGGYTF.

The V call is TRBV7-8, the J call TRBJ2-7; TRBD1 or TRBD2 may be the D gene (5 bases each). The germline V gene has CDR1 SGHVS and CDR2 FQNEAQ. Trimming removed 1 base at V and 0 bases at J, with 10 bases between. This CDR3 region has 15 residues. In nucleotides, the CDR3 is TGTGCCAGCAGCTTAGAGGGACGGAGCTCCTACGAGCAGTACTTC. This translates into CASSLEGRSSYEQYF. Full variable domain (rest looked up from reference TRBV7-8 and TRBJ2-7): GAGVSQSPRYKVAKRGQDVALRCDPISGHVSLFWYQQALGQGPEFLTYFQNEAQLDKSGLPSDRFFAERPEGSVSTLKIQRTQQEDSAVYLCASSLEGRSSYEQYFGPGTRLTVT.

The V gene is TRBV9, the J gene TRBJ2-3; 10 nucleotides align to TRBD2. In germline, CDR1 is SGDLS, CDR2 YYNGEE. The J segment lost 1 base and the V segment lost 0 bases, leaving 8 bases of the junction unmatched. The CDR3 is 18 amino acids. The DNA of the CDR3 is TGTGCCAGCAGCGTAGACCCTAGCGGGAGCCTACGCACAGATACGCAGTATTTT. It is translated as CASSVDPSGSLRTDTQYF.

V and J are TRBV5-3 and TRBJ2-7; a weak D match, TRBD1 (5 bases). TRBV5-3 is classed as an ORF, of uncertain function. The CDR3 length is 21 residues. V lost 4 bases, J lost 9 bases, and 41 bases lay in between. CDR3 DNA sequence: TGTGCCAGAAGCCGGATGGTGACACCGAATCGTAATGACCAACAGTACCAGGGGCAGTACTTC. Translation gives CARSRMVTPNRNDQQYQGQYF.

The chain has TRBV5-6 and TRBJ2-1; tentatively, D is TRBD2 (5 bases). V was pared by 4 bases and J by 7 bases, with 18 bases between. The CDR3 totals 15 residues. The germline V gene encodes CDR1 SGHDT and CDR2 YYEEEE. CDR3 nucleotide sequence: TGTGCCAGCAGCCCCCCTCACGGGATGGGAAATGAGCAGTTCTTC. Translating it yields CASSPPHGMGNEQFF.

This clone was found a few times. This chain connects TRBV6-5 to TRBJ1-2; D gene unclear. The length of the CDR3 is 16 residues. Trimming cost V 0 bases and J 5 bases, with 16 bases left between them. Per the germline V gene, CDR1 is MNHEY and CDR2 is SVGAGI. This CDR3 is CASSYSMVIGPYGYTF. The CDR3 DNA sequence: TGTGCCAGCAGTTACTCGATGGTCATCGGACCATATGGCTACACCTTC.

This chain connects TRBV30 to TRBJ2-7; D possibly matches TRBD1 or TRBD2 (5 bases each). Germline V lookup: CDR1 GTSNPN, CDR2 SVGIG (reference sequence). This CDR3 has 13 residues. V shed 3 bases and J shed 4 bases, with 13 bases lying between them. For the CDR3, the DNA is TGTGCCTGGAGGTCAGGGACGGTGTACGAGCAGTACTTC. Translating gives CAWRSGTVYEQYF.

This clone is a singleton in its sample. The chain carries TRBV7-8 and TRBJ2-2; 8 nucleotides match TRBD2. V lost 3 bases, J lost 6 bases, and 3 bases stayed unmatched. This CDR3 contains 14 residues. Germline V gene data show CDR1 as SGHVS and CDR2 as FQNEAQ. Written as DNA, the CDR3 is TGTGCCAGCAGCTTCCGGGAGGGCGCCGGGGAGCTGTTTTTT. The encoded protein is CASSFREGAGELFF.

As concerns this clone: The junction differs from germline at one of its ends, possibly a read error. V usage is TRBV6-1 and J usage is TRBJ2-3; tentative D call: TRBD1 (5 bases). This CDR3 spans 15 amino acids. CDR1 is MNHNS, CDR2 SASEGT, per germline. The CDR3 DNA reads as TGTGCCAGCAGCGAAGGGGCCACCGGCACAGATACGCAGTATTTT. Amino acid sequence: CASSEGATGTDTQYF.